These 18 T cell receptor beta chains were all obtained from the same sample, sequenced in a study of cytomegalovirus exposure and HLA in healthy donors (dated by TCRdb to the late 2010s). The library was built by means of the immunoSEQ multiplex PCR assay. TCRdb provides this immuneACCESS table in a form limited to in-frame rearrangements. Some clones are lacking; in checked studies, under half of them reflect an unresolved V gene, and why the rest are absent is not known. The table for this sample lists some 110,000 clones; about 85% of them were counted only once. The ten largest make up around 1.7% of the sample. The sample comprised PBMCs. The receptors originated from a young woman in good health and CMV-seropositive.

The rearrangement uses TRBV7-9 and TRBJ2-7; 7 bases align to TRBD2. The CDR3 contains 14 residues. Losses at the gene ends were 5 bases for V and 6 bases for J; bases not matched to a gene: 10. Germline V CDR1 and CDR2: SEHNR, FQNEAQ (reference sequence). CDR3: CASSSWSGKGEQYF. CDR3 nucleotide sequence: TGTGCCAGCAGCAGCTGGAGCGGGAAGGGCGAGCAGTACTTC.

This clone was seen many times. The chain carries TRBV9 and TRBJ1-2, with D uncertain. Germline loops: CDR1 SGDLS, CDR2 YYNGEE. V gave up 7 bases and J gave up 2 bases, with 9 bases separating them. This CDR3 is built from 12 residues. The CDR3 DNA reads as TGTGCCAGCGGCGAAACAAACTATGGCTACACCTTC. Its translation is CASGETNYGYTF.

This clone was detected many times. The chain uses TRBV25-1 and TRBJ1-2, with D perhaps matching TRBD1 (6 bases). Germline V lookup: CDR1 MGHDK, CDR2 SYGVNS. V lost 3 bases to trimming and J lost 6 bases, with 20 bases between them. The CDR3 is 16 residues long. This CDR3 is CASSESPGHQWDGYTF. In nucleotides, the CDR3 is TGTGCCAGCAGTGAGTCGCCGGGACATCAATGGGATGGCTACACCTTC.

The gene calls are TRBV6-5 and TRBJ1-1; 7 bases are a match to TRBD1. The CDR3 has 15 amino acids. V dropped 8 bases and J dropped 2; count of bases not matched to a gene: 11. The germline V gene has CDR1 MNHEY and CDR2 SVGAGI. The CDR3 sequence is CASHGTGTDNTEAFF. The DNA of the CDR3 is TGTGCCAGCCACGGGACCGGGACAGACAACACTGAAGCTTTCTTT.

V gene TRBV28 combines with J gene TRBJ1-5, with D possibly TRBD1 on 5 matching bases. The CDR3 runs 18 residues. V was shortened by 2 bases and J by 2 bases, with 19 bases between the two germline ends. Germline V gene lookup returns CDR1 MDHEN and CDR2 SYDVKM. The CDR3 sequence is CASSLAVGSQVGNQPQHF. The CDR3 DNA reads TGTGCCAGCAGTTTAGCGGTGGGGTCACAGGTTGGCAATCAGCCCCAGCATTTT.

This clone was detected once. This chain joins TRBV29-1 and TRBJ1-3; no clear D. Deletions cut 2 bases from V and 3 bases from J, with 2 bases between. This CDR3 comprises 11 residues. The germline CDR1 and CDR2 sequences are SQVTM and ANQGSEA. The CDR3, as DNA: TGCAGCGTTGAATATGGAAACACCATATATTTT. This sequence encodes CSVEYGNTIYF.

CDR3 sequence reads: CASSSRDSSYNEQFF. The CDR3 DNA follows: TGTGCCAGCAGCAGCCGGGACAGCTCCTACAATGAGCAGTTCTTC. V usage is TRBV9 and J usage is TRBJ2-1; TRBD1 aligns across 7 bases. Germline values: CDR1 SGDLS, CDR2 YYNGEE. J was trimmed by 0 bases and V by 4 bases; bases with no gene match: 4. The CDR3 runs 15 residues.

The rearrangement uses TRBV19 and TRBJ2-2, with D possibly TRBD2 on 6 matching bases. The CDR3 extends over 14 amino acids. V was clipped by 5 bases and J by 6 bases, with 13 bases between them. Germline V gene data show CDR1 as LNHDA and CDR2 as SQIVND (reference sequence). DNA of the CDR3: TGTGCCAGTAGTGCGGGGTCCTCCTCCGGGGAGCTGTTTTTT. Its translation is CASSAGSSSGELFF.

This chain connects TRBV2 to TRBJ2-7, with 12 bases fitting TRBD2. After removal of 3 bases from V and 5 bases from J, the junction contained 5 bases not matched to a gene. The germline V gene encodes CDR1 SNHLY and CDR2 FYNNEI. The CDR3 totals 15 residues. The CDR3 bases are TGTGCCAGCAGTGAGCTAGCGGGGGGGCGCGACGAGCAGTACTTC. Protein product: CASSELAGGRDEQYF.

Here the CDR3 reads CASSPGTGPNYGYTF. Here the CDR3 DNA reads TGTGCCAGTAGTCCCGGGACAGGGCCAAACTATGGCTACACCTTC. V gene TRBV19 combines with J gene TRBJ1-2; TRBD1 matches 9 bases. V lost 5 bases to trimming and J lost 2 bases; unmatched junction nucleotides: 6. The CDR3 is 15 residues long. Germline CDR1 and CDR2: LNHDA and SQIVND (reference sequence).

The chain links TRBV6-1 to TRBJ2-7; D possibly corresponds to TRBD2 (7 bases). This CDR3 is 14 amino acids long. Germline-derived CDR1 and CDR2 are MNHNS and SASEGT. V was clipped by 7 bases and J by 5 bases, with 18 bases between them. CDR3 in amino acids: CASNPRGAGHEQYF. The CDR3 DNA reads TGTGCCAGCAATCCCCGGGGGGCAGGGCACGAGCAGTACTTC.

V and J are TRBV4-1 and TRBJ1-2; 8 nucleotides line up with TRBD1. This CDR3 has 16 residues. CDR1 is MGHRA and CDR2 is YSYEKL in the germline V gene. V lost 0 bases to trimming and J lost 7 bases; unmatched junction nucleotides: 10. CDR3 bases: TGCGCCAGCAGCCAAGATTTCAGGACAGGGAGTGGTGGCTACACCTTC. As protein: CASSQDFRTGSGGYTF.

The chain couples TRBV29-1 to TRBJ1-1; 7 bases are a match to TRBD1. This CDR3 is 12 amino acids long. The ends lost 7 bases at V and 1 base at J; junction bases unmatched: 3. The germline V gene has CDR1 SQVTM and CDR2 ANQGSEA. The CDR3 DNA reads TGCAGCGCCGGACAGGAGAACACTGAAGCTTTCTTT. It is translated as CSAGQENTEAFF.

The CDR3 DNA is TGTGCCAGCTCTCAAGGACTAGCGGGGGGATATGAGCAGTTCTTC. This gives the protein CASSQGLAGGYEQFF. The chain uses TRBV18 and TRBJ2-1, with 14 bases aligning to TRBD2. Germline loops: CDR1 KGHSH, CDR2 LQKENI. V dropped 6 bases and J dropped 8; count of bases not matched to a gene: 6. CDR3 length: 15 amino acids. The entire variable domain, with the rest obtained from reference TRBV18 and TRBJ2-1, is as follows: NAGVMQNPRHLVRRRGQEARLRCSPMKGHSHVYWYRQLPEEGLKFMVYLQKENIIDESGMPKERFSAEFPKEGPSILRIQQVVRGDSAAYFCASSQGLAGGYEQFFGPGTRLTVL.

This sequence joins TRBV5-6 and TRBJ1-2; D may be TRBD1 (5 bases). The V gene lost 2 bases and the J gene lost 8 bases, with 16 bases spanning the gap. The CDR3 has 14 amino acids. CDR1 and CDR2 (germline): SGHDT, YYEEEE. The CDR3 sequence: CASSLITGLEGYTF. The DNA of the CDR3 is TGTGCCAGCAGCTTAATTACAGGTCTAGAAGGCTACACCTTC.

This chain links TRBV27 with TRBJ2-1; a weak D match, TRBD2 (5 bases). The CDR3 runs to 15 residues. The ends were cut back, 2 bases at V and 0 bases at J, with 8 bases in the middle. Per the germline V gene, CDR1 is MNHEY and CDR2 is SMNVEV (reference sequence). DNA of the CDR3: TGTGCCAGCAGTTTAGAGGGTAGCTCCTACAATGAGCAGTTCTTC. Its translation: CASSLEGSSYNEQFF.

V gene TRBV28 combines with J gene TRBJ1-1, with 7 bases identical to TRBD1. With 2 bases clipped from V and 11 bases from J, the junction kept 17 bases outside the gene matches. CDR3 length: 16 residues. Germline V lookup: CDR1 MDHEN, CDR2 SYDVKM. CDR3 region: CASSLQLAGQPPGAFF. The DNA of the CDR3 is TGTGCCAGCAGTTTACAATTAGCGGGACAGCCCCCAGGGGCTTTCTTT.

The rearrangement joins TRBV5-4 to TRBJ1-2; the match to TRBD1 covers 7 bases. In germline, CDR1 is SGHNT, CDR2 YYREEE (reference sequence). Unmatched junction bases numbered 9, after V lost 4 bases and J lost 3 bases. CDR3 length equals 15 residues. The CDR3 protein is CASSAVQGFDYGYTF. DNA of the CDR3: TGTGCCAGCAGCGCAGTACAGGGGTTTGACTATGGCTACACCTTC.